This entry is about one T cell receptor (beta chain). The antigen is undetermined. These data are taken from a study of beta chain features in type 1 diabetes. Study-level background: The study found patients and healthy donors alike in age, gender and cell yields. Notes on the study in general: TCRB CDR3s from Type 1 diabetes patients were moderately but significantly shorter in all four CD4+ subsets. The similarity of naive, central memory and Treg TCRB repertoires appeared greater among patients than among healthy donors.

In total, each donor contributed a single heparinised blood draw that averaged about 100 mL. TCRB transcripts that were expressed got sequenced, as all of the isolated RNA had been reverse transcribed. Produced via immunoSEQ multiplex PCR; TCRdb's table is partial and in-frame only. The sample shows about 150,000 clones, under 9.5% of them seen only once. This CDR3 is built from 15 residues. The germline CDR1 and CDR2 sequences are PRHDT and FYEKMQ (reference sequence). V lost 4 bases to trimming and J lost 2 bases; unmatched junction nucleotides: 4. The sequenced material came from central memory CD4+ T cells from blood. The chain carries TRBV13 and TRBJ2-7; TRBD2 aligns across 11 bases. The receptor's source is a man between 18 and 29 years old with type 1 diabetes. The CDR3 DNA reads TGTGCCAGCAGCTGGGGACTAGCGGTTACCTACGAGCAGTACTTC. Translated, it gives CASSWGLAVTYEQYF.